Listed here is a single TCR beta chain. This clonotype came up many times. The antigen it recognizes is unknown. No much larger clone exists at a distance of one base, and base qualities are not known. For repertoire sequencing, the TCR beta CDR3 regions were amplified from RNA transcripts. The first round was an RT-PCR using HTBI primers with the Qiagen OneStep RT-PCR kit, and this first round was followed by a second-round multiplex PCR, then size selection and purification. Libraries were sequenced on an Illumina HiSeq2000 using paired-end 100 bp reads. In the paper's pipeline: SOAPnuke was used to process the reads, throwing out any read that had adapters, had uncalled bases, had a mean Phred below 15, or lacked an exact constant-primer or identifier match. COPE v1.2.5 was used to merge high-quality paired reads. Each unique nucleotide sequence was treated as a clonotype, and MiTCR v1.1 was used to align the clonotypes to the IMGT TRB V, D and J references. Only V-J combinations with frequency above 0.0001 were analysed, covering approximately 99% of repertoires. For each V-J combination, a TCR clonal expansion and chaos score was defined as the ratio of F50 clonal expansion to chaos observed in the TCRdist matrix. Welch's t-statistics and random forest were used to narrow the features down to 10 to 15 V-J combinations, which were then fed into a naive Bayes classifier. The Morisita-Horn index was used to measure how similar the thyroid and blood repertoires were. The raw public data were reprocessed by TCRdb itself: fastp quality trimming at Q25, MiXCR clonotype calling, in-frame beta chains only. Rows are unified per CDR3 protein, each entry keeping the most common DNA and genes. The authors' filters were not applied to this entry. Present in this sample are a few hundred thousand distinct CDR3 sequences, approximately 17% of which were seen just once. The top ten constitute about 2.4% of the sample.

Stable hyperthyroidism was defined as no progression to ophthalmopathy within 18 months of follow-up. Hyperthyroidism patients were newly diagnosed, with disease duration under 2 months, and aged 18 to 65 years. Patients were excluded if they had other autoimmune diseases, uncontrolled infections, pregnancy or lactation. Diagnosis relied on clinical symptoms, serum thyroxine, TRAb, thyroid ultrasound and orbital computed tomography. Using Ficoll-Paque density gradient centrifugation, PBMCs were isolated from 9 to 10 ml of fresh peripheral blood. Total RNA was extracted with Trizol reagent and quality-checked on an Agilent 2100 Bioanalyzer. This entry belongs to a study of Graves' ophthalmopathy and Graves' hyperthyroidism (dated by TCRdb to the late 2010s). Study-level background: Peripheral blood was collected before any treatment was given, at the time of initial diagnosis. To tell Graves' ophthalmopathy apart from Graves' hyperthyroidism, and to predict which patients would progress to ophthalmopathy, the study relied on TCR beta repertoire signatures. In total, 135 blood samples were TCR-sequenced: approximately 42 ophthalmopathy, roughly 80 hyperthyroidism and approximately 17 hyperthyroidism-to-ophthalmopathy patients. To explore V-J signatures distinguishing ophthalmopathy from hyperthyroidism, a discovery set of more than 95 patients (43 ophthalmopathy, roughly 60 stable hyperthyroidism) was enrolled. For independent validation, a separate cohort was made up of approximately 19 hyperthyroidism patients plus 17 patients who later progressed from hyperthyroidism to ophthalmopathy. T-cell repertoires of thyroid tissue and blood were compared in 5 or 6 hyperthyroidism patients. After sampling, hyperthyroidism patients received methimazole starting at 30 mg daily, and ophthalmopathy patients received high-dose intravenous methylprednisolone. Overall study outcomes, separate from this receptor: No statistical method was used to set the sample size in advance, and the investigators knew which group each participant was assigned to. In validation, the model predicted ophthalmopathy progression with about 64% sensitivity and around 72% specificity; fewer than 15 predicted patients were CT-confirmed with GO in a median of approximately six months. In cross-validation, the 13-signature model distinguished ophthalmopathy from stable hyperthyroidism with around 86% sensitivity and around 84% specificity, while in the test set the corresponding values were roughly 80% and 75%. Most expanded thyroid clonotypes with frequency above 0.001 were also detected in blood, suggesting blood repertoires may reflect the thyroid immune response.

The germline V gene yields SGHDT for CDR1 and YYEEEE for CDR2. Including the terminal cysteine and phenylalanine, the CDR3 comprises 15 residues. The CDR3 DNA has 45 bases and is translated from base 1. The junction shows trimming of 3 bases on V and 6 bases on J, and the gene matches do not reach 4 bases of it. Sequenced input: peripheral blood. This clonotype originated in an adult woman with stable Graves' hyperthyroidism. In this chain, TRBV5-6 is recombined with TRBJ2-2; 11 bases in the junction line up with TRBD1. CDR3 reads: CASSSDRGRSGELFF. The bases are TGTGCCAGCAGCTCGGACAGGGGGCGATCCGGGGAGCTGTTTTTT.